One sample yielded the 29 T cell receptor beta chains listed below, sequenced in a study of early T cells in non-severe SARS-CoV-2 infection. TCRdb reprocessed the 5' RACE reads with MiXCR, giving one entry per CDR3 protein. The sample yields tens of thousands of distinct CDR3 sequences, 9.3% seen once. Sequencing was done on a sample of whole blood. These receptors all stem from an adult who was a healthcare worker with PCR-confirmed SARS-CoV-2 infection or an uninfected control (not recorded which).

There are a few counts of this clonotype. V and J are TRBV5-5 and TRBJ2-4; 12 bases line up with TRBD2. The ends lost 4 bases at V and 1 base at J; junction bases unmatched: 3. Germline V lookup: CDR1 SGHKS, CDR2 YYEKEE (reference sequence). The CDR3 is 16 residues long. CDR3 sequence: CASSPLAGGAKNIQYF. In nucleotides, the CDR3 is TGTGCCAGCAGCCCCCTAGCGGGGGGGGCCAAAAACATTCAGTACTTC.

The chain is built from TRBV18 and TRBJ1-1; D is unresolved. The CDR3 has 12 amino acids. V lost 6 bases and J lost 0, with 5 bases in between. CDR1 is KGHSH and CDR2 is LQKENI in the germline V gene. For the CDR3, the DNA is TGTGCCAGCTCCGGACTGAACACTGAAGCTTTCTTT. Protein: CASSGLNTEAFF.

The chain links TRBV20-1 to TRBJ2-3; D may match TRBD1 or TRBD2 (6 bases each). The ends were cut back, 3 bases at V and 10 bases at J, with 17 bases in the middle. Germline CDR1 DFQATT, CDR2 SNEGSKA (reference sequence). The CDR3 consists of 13 residues. The CDR3 DNA reads TGCAGTGCTAGCGGGGGCCCTCAACACTCGCAGTATTTT. As protein: CSASGGPQHSQYF.

The chain combines TRBV5-1 with TRBJ2-1, with D perhaps matching TRBD1 or TRBD2 (6 bases each). Trimming stripped 4 bases from V and 6 bases from J, with 14 bases between. Germline V lookup: CDR1 SGHRS, CDR2 YFSETQ. The CDR3 is 14 amino acids. CDR3 coding DNA: TGCGCCAGCAGCCCTAGGGGGGCCCTCAATGAGCAGTTCTTC. Its translation: CASSPRGALNEQFF.

This clonotype showed up many times. This sequence joins TRBV10-1 and TRBJ1-1, with unresolved D. CDR3 length: 14 residues. Trimming pared 0 bases from V and 2 bases from J, leaving 7 bases between. Germline V gene data show CDR1 as WNHNN and CDR2 as SYGVQD (reference sequence). The CDR3 sequence is CASSESNSNTEAFF. The DNA of the CDR3 is TGCGCCAGCAGTGAGTCGAACAGTAACACTGAAGCTTTCTTT.

This clonotype was counted at least ten times. The chain carries TRBV11-2 and TRBJ2-2; D is unresolved. The CDR3 is 14 amino acids. Looked up from germline, CDR1 is SGHAT and CDR2 is FQNNGV. Trimming shortened V by 5 bases and J by 2 bases, and 9 bases separated the two germline ends. The CDR3 coding sequence is TGTGCCAGCAGCGCCCCGGCCAACACCGGGGAGCTGTTTTTT. Protein product: CASSAPANTGELFF.

This clonotype was picked up a small number of times. The CDR3 loop reads CASSFLPAGGNYEQYF. CDR3 nucleotide sequence: TGTGCCAGCAGTTTTCTTCCGGCGGGAGGGAACTACGAGCAGTACTTC. The rearrangement uses TRBV6-5 and TRBJ2-7; 9 bases agree with TRBD2. CDR1 and CDR2 from the germline V gene are MNHEY and SVGAGI. The CDR3 covers 16 residues. J gave up 3 bases and V 4 bases, and 10 bases lay outside the gene matches.

In its sample, this clonotype was seen many times. The chain recombines TRBV12-3 or TRBV12-4 with TRBJ2-7; a weak D match, TRBD2 (5 bases). CDR3 length: 12 residues. Trimming removed 4 bases at V and 10 bases at J, with 14 bases between. DNA of the CDR3: TGTGCCAGCAGTTCTCACGGGGTTCACCAGTACTTC. Protein sequence: CASSSHGVHQYF.

Only a few counts were recorded for this clonotype. V and J are TRBV20-1 and TRBJ1-4; 8 bases map to TRBD1. Germline CDR1 reads DFQATT; CDR2 reads SNEGSKA (reference sequence). The CDR3 sequence is 12 residues long. The trim removed 7 bases at V and 4 bases at J, leaving 2 bases unmatched. The CDR3 spells CSVQGDNEKLFF. The CDR3 DNA reads TGCAGTGTACAGGGGGATAATGAAAAACTGTTTTTT.

This clonotype was picked up many times. This chain connects TRBV7-9 to TRBJ1-5; no clear D. V was clipped by 0 bases and J by 7 bases, with 16 bases between them. Germline CDR1 and CDR2: SEHNR and FQNEAQ (reference sequence). The CDR3 loop spans 16 amino acids. The CDR3 spells CASSLAMGPTEQPQHF. The CDR3 nucleotides read TGTGCCAGCAGCTTAGCTATGGGCCCTACGGAGCAGCCCCAGCATTTT.

This clonotype was observed at least ten times. The chain employs TRBV20-1 and TRBJ1-1, with D unclear. Deletions cut 0 bases from V and 2 bases from J, with 13 bases between. The germline gives CDR1 DFQATT, CDR2 SNEGSKA (reference sequence). The length of the CDR3 is 15 residues. The CDR3 loop is CSARDLPGFNTEAFF. The DNA of the CDR3 is TGCAGTGCTAGAGATTTGCCAGGTTTTAACACTGAAGCTTTCTTT.

This clonotype was picked up a small number of times. The chain couples TRBV7-3 to TRBJ2-3, with 9 bases that match TRBD2. The CDR3 contains 15 residues. Germline V gives CDR1 SGHTA, CDR2 FQGTGA. V was pared by 4 bases and J by 6 bases, with 8 bases of the junction left unmatched. The CDR3 region has the DNA TGTGCCAGCAGCTCCCAAGCGGGGGGAATTGATACGCAGTATTTT. Its protein product is CASSSQAGGIDTQYF.

This clonotype has just a few counts. The chain links TRBV11-2 to TRBJ2-5, with 9 bases identical to TRBD1. Germline assignment: CDR1 SGHAT and CDR2 FQNNGV. Trimming cost V 5 bases and J 3 bases; bases outside gene matches: 7. The CDR3 sequence is 15 residues long. The DNA for the CDR3 is TGTGCCAGCAGCCTAAGGGGGACAGGGAAAGAGACCCAGTACTTC. Its translation is CASSLRGTGKETQYF.

This clonotype was seen a handful of times. The chain recombines TRBV5-1 with TRBJ1-1, with D perhaps matching TRBD1 (6 bases). CDR3 length equals 14 residues. Trimming pared 0 bases from V and 5 bases from J, leaving 11 bases between. The V gene's germline CDR1 is SGHRS and CDR2 YFSETQ. The CDR3 nucleotides are TGCGCCAGCAGCTTGGACAGGGCGAGGACTGAAGCTTTCTTT. It encodes CASSLDRARTEAFF.

The chain is built from TRBV4-1 and TRBJ2-5; 9 bases line up with TRBD1. This CDR3 has 15 residues. After removal of 1 base from V and 2 bases from J, the junction contained 2 bases not matched to a gene. The germline gives CDR1 MGHRA, CDR2 YSYEKL. CDR3 bases: TGCGCCAGCAGCCAAGGGGACAGGGATCAAGAGACCCAGTACTTC. This codes for CASSQGDRDQETQYF.

V gene TRBV7-8 combines with J gene TRBJ2-7, with D uncertain. Trimming stripped 5 bases from V and 3 bases from J, with 14 bases between. CDR3 length: 14 residues. Germline V gene data show CDR1 as SGHVS and CDR2 as FQNEAQ. The CDR3 DNA is TGTGCCAGCAGCAGAAGGTTTGACGACTACGAGCAGTACTTC. Amino acids: CASSRRFDDYEQYF.

This rearrangement joins TRBV20-1 to TRBJ2-5, with D perhaps matching TRBD2 (5 bases). The CDR3 totals 13 residues. Per the germline V gene, CDR1 is DFQATT and CDR2 is SNEGSKA (reference sequence). Trimming shortened V by 5 bases and J by 5 bases, and 15 bases separated the two germline ends. For the CDR3, the DNA is TGCAGTGCTGGAAAGACGCGGAGGGAGACCCAGTACTTC. Its translation: CSAGKTRRETQYF.

This clonotype was seen many times. This CDR3 is CASGQTQETQYF. CDR3 in DNA: TGTGCCAGCGGTCAGACGCAAGAGACCCAGTACTTC. The rearrangement uses TRBV6-6 and TRBJ2-5; D is uncertain. Trimming left V 8 bases short and J 2 bases short, with 9 bases between. Germline loops: CDR1 MNHNY, CDR2 SVGAGI (reference sequence). The CDR3 length is 12 residues.

The chain employs TRBV7-2 and TRBJ1-2, with a tentative D call TRBD1 (5 bases). Trimming took off 1 base at V and 2 bases at J, with 8 bases between the two ends. The CDR3 covers 14 residues. From germline, CDR1 is SGHTA and CDR2 FQGNSA. The CDR3, as DNA: TGTGCCAGCAGCTTAGGACAGACCAACTATGGCTACACCTTC. Amino acids: CASSLGQTNYGYTF.

This clonotype came up many times. This chain joins TRBV11-2 and TRBJ2-1; 7 bases map to TRBD2. The CDR3 runs 12 residues. Germline V gene lookup returns CDR1 SGHAT and CDR2 FQNNGV. V trimming: 4 bases; J trimming: 8 bases; junction bases outside the gene matches: 2. CDR3 residues: CASSYAGDEQFF. The CDR3 bases are TGTGCCAGCAGCTACGCGGGGGATGAGCAGTTCTTC.

This clonotype came up a few times. The V call is TRBV30, the J call TRBJ1-4; TRBD1 might be the D (5 bases). The CDR3 runs 12 residues. Germline CDR1 and CDR2: GTSNPN and SVGIG (reference sequence). V was trimmed by 3 bases and J by 8 bases, leaving 10 bases between them. DNA for the CDR3: TGTGCCTGGAGAGGGGTGGAAGAAAAACTGTTTTTT. The encoded protein is CAWRGVEEKLFF. Based on the CDR3 plus reference TRBV30 and TRBJ1-4, the full variable domain is SQTIHQWPATLVQPVGSPLSLECTVEGTSNPNLYWYRQAAGRGLQLLFYSVGIGQISSEVPQNLSASRPQDRQFILSSKKLLLSDSGFYLCAWRGVEEKLFFGSGTQLSVL.

This clonotype was seen ten or more times. The chain carries TRBV3-1 and TRBJ1-2; TRBD1 matches 7 bases. This CDR3 is built from 17 residues. Germline V lookup: CDR1 LGHDT, CDR2 YNNKEL (reference sequence). The V segment lost 2 bases and the J segment 1 base; nucleotides outside the gene matches: 10. The CDR3 spells CASSQRNRGVGNYGYTF. The CDR3 coding sequence is TGTGCCAGCAGCCAACGGAACAGGGGCGTAGGTAACTATGGCTACACCTTC.

This clonotype was counted only a few times. The gene calls are TRBV11-2 and TRBJ2-3; unclear D gene. The V gene's germline CDR1 is SGHAT and CDR2 FQNNGV. Trimming shortened V by 5 bases and J by 4 bases, and 13 bases separated the two germline ends. The CDR3 is 14 residues long. The DNA for the CDR3 is TGTGCCAGCAGCCTTCGCCCTCACTCAGATACGCAGTATTTT. It yields the protein CASSLRPHSDTQYF. The full variable domain, rest sourced from reference TRBV11-2 and TRBJ2-3, is EAGVAQSPRYKIIEKRQSVAFWCNPISGHATLYWYQQILGQGPKLLIQFQNNGVVDDSQLPKDRFSAERLKGVDSTLKIQPAKLEDSAVYLCASSLRPHSDTQYFGPGTRLTVL.

This clonotype was seen a few times. This chain joins TRBV29-1 and TRBJ2-5; TRBD2 agrees at 8 bases. The germline CDR1 and CDR2 sequences are SQVTM and ANQGSEA. This CDR3 contains 13 residues. Trimming at V came to 8 bases and at J to 5 bases, leaving 10 bases not matched to a gene. The CDR3 loop reads CSTGEGGGETQYF. CDR3 DNA: TGCAGCACTGGTGAGGGCGGGGGGGAGACCCAGTACTTC.

This chain links TRBV18 with TRBJ2-1; TRBD1 matches 8 bases. The CDR3 is made up of 14 amino acids. The trim removed 6 bases at V and 2 bases at J, leaving 3 bases unmatched. CDR1 is KGHSH, CDR2 LQKENI, per germline. CDR3 loop: CASSSGQAYNEQFF. Here the CDR3 DNA reads TGTGCCAGCTCCTCGGGACAGGCCTACAATGAGCAGTTCTTC.

The CDR3 is CASSLVGSRTEAFF. In nucleotides, the CDR3 is TGTGCCAGCAGTCTCGTGGGCAGTAGGACTGAAGCTTTCTTT. The chain links TRBV6-6 to TRBJ1-1; D is uncertain. This CDR3 contains 14 residues. Germline CDR1 and CDR2: MNHNY and SVGAGI (reference sequence). V was clipped by 5 bases and J by 5 bases, with 15 bases between them.

This clonotype has at least ten counts. Written as DNA, the CDR3 is TGTGCCAGCGGGGGTACGACAGATACGCAGTATTTT. Translating it yields CASGGTTDTQYF. V is TRBV11-2 and J is TRBJ2-3; the D gene could be TRBD1 or TRBD2 (5 bases each). Deletions cut 8 bases from V and 3 bases from J, with 9 bases between. The CDR3 spans 12 residues. Germline V gene sequence: CDR1 SGHAT, CDR2 FQNNGV.

J is TRBJ2-7 and V is TRBV7-3; 12 nucleotides align to TRBD2. J was trimmed by 7 bases and V by 4 bases; bases with no gene match: 2. Per germline, CDR1 SGHTA and CDR2 FQGTGA. This CDR3 comprises 13 residues. The CDR3: CASSWTSGAEQYF. In DNA, the CDR3 is TGTGCCAGCAGCTGGACTAGCGGGGCGGAGCAGTACTTC.

Remarks on this clonotype: This may be a read error, as it is one base from a much larger clone. The rearrangement uses TRBV7-9 and TRBJ1-1, with D unclear. This CDR3 contains 13 residues. Germline CDR1 SEHNR, CDR2 FQNEAQ (reference sequence). Here the CDR3 DNA reads TGTGCCAGCAGCTTAGCGCGGAACACTGAAGTTTTCTTT. It is translated as CASSLARNTEVFF.